This TCR beta chain is from a study of cytotoxic CD8 clonotypes in ibrutinib-treated CLL. Study in general: Response sampling took place at median about 12 months of treatment, range 6 to 36. Study-level points and caveats: Public clonotypes occurred uncommonly; on treatment, they contracted or remained stable. Sustained-remission and progressing patients diverged in sampling times. Patients had baseline clonality above age-matched healthy donors, and this clonality moved with circulating CD8+ T-cell counts.

Worth noting for this clone: Its cognate antigen is unknown. At the DNA level, this CDR3 is encoded by other sequences in the same sample as well.

The method was immunoSEQ multiplex PCR; TCRdb's version includes in-frame clones alone and lacks a portion of them. The data contain roughly 180,000 clones, roughly four fifths of them singletons. Specimen: PBMCs, collected after 24 months of ibrutinib treatment. This receptor was identified in a human donor with chronic lymphocytic leukemia.

This CDR3 is CSVDNRGSGNTIYF. Written as DNA, the CDR3 is TGCAGCGTCGATAACAGGGGATCCGGAAACACCATATATTTT. The chain is built from TRBV29-1 and TRBJ1-3, with 7 bases aligning to TRBD1. Germline CDR1 SQVTM, CDR2 ANQGSEA. This CDR3 comprises 14 residues. V was clipped by 6 bases and J by 4 bases; unmatched bases: 9.